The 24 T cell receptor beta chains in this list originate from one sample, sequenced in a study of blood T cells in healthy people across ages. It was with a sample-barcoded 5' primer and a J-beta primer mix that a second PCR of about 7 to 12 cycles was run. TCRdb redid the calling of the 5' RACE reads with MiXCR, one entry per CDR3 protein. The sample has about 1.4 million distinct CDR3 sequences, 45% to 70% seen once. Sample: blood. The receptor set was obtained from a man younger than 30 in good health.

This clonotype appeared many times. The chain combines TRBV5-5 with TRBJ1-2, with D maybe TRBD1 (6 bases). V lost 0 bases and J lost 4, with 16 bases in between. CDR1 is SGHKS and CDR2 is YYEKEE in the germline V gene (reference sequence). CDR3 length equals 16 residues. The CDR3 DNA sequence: TGTGCCAGCAGCTTGGATGCGGGGGGCGGTCTCTATGGCTACACCTTC. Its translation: CASSLDAGGGLYGYTF.

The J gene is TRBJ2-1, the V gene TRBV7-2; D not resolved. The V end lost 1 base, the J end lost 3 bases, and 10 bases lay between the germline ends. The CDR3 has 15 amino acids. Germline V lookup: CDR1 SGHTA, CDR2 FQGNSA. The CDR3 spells CASSLGSSIYNEQFF. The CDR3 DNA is TGTGCCAGCAGCTTAGGTAGTAGTATCTACAATGAGCAGTTCTTC.

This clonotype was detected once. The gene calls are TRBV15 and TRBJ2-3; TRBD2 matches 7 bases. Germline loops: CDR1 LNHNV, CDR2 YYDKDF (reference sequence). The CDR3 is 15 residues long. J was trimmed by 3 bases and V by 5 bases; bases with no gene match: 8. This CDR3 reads CATSERGTMTDTQYF. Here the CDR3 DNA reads TGTGCCACCAGCGAGCGCGGGACTATGACAGATACGCAGTATTTT.

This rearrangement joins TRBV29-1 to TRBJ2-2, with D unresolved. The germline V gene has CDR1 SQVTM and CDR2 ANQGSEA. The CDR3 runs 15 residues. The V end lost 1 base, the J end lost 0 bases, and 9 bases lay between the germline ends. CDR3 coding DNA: TGCAGCGTTGAAGGCGCACAAGCGAACACCGGGGAGCTGTTTTTT. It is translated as CSVEGAQANTGELFF.

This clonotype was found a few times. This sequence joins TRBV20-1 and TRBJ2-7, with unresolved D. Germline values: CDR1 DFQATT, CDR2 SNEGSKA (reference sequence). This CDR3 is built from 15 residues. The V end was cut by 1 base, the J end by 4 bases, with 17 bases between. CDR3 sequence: CSARGSPGGNYEQYF. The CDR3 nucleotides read TGCAGTGCTAGAGGTTCCCCAGGCGGAAATTACGAGCAGTACTTC.

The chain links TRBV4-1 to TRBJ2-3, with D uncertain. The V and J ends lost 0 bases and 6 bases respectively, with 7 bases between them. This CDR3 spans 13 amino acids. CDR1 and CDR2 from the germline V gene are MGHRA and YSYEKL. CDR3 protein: CASSQELGDTQYF. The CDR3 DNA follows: TGCGCCAGCAGCCAAGAGTTAGGGGATACGCAGTATTTT.

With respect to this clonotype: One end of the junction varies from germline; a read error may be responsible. CDR3 sequence (DNA): TGTGCCAGCAGAGAAGGACAGGGGGCGTATGGCTACACCTTC. Its translation is CASREGQGAYGYTF. The chain employs TRBV6-1 and TRBJ1-2; TRBD1 matches 11 bases. Germline loops: CDR1 MNHNS, CDR2 SASEGT. This CDR3 has 14 amino acids.

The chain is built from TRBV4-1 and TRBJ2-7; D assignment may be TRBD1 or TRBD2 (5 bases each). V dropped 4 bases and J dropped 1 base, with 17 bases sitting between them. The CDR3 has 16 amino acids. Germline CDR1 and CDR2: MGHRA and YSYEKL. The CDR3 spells CASSPFPGTLSYEQYF. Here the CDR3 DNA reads TGCGCCAGCAGCCCCTTCCCCGGGACGCTTTCCTACGAGCAGTACTTC.

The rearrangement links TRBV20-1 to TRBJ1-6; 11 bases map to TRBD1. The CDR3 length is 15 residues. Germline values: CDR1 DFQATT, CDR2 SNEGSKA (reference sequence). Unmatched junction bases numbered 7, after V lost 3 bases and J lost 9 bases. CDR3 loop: CSASPGQGAGSPLHF. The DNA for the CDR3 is TGCAGTGCTAGCCCCGGACAGGGGGCTGGTTCACCCCTCCACTTT.

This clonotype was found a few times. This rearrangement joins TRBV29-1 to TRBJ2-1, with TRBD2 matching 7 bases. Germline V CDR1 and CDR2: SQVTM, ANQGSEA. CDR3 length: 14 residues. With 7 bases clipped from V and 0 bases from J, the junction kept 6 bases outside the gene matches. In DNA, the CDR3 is TGCAGCGCTCTCGGACTAGGCTCCTACAATGAGCAGTTCTTC. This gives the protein CSALGLGSYNEQFF.

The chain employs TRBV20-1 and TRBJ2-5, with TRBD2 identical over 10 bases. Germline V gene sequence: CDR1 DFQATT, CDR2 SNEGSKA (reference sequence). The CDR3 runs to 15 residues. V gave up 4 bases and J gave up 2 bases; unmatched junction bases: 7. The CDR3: CSAIVAGGLQETQYF. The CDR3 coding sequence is TGCAGTGCTATCGTAGCGGGAGGCCTACAAGAGACCCAGTACTTC.

CDR3 DNA: TGTGCCAGCATTTCGGTCAATGAGCAGTACTTC. This gives the protein CASISVNEQYF. V gene TRBV2 combines with J gene TRBJ2-7; no reliable D call. The CDR3 has 11 amino acids. Germline assignment: CDR1 SNHLY and CDR2 FYNNEI. V was clipped by 7 bases and J by 7 bases, with 11 bases between them.

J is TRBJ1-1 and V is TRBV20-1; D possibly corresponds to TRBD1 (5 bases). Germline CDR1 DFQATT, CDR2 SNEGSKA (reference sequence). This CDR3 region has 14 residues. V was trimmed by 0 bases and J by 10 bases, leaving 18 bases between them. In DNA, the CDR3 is TGCAGTGCTAGAGATGATGGGGGTTTCGGGGGAGCTTTCTTT. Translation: CSARDDGGFGGAFF.

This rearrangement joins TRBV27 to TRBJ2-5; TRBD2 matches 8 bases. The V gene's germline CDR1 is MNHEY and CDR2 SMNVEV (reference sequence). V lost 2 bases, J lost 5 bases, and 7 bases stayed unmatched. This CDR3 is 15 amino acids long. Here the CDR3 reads CASSLGFRGGETQYF. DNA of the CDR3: TGTGCCAGCAGTTTAGGTTTTCGGGGGGGTGAGACCCAGTACTTC.

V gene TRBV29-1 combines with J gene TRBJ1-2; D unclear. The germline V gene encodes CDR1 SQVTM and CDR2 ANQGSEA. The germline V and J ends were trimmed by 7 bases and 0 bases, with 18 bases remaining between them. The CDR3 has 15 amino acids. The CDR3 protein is CSALPYSVANYGYTF. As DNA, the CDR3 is TGCAGCGCCTTGCCCTATTCAGTAGCTAACTATGGCTACACCTTC.

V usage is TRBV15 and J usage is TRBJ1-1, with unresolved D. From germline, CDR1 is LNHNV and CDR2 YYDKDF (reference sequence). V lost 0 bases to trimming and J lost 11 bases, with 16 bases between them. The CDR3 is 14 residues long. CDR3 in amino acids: CATSREQIRTKAFF. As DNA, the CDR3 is TGTGCCACCAGCAGAGAACAGATCCGAACGAAGGCTTTCTTT.

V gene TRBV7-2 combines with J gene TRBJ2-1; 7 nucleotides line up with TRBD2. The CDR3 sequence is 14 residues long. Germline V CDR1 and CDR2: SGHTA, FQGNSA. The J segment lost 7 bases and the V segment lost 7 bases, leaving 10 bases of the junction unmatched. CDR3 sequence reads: CASTSDGGGNEQFF. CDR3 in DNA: TGTGCCAGCACCTCCGATGGGGGGGGGAATGAGCAGTTCTTC.

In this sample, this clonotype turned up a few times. CDR3 coding DNA: TGTGCCAGCAGCGATTCTTCGGGACTAGCGGGAGTTTCAGTTACCGGGGAGCTGTTTTTT. It encodes CASSDSSGLAGVSVTGELFF. The rearrangement links TRBV9 to TRBJ2-2; 14 positions agree with TRBD2. CDR1 and CDR2 (germline): SGDLS, YYNGEE. V gave up 3 bases and J gave up 5 bases; unmatched junction bases: 15. The CDR3 contains 20 residues.

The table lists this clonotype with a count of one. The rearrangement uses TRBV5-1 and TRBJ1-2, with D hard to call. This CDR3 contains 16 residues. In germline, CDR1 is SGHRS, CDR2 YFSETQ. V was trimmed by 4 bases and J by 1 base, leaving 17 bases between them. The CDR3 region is CASSGRSGPSNYGYTF. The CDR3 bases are TGCGCCAGCAGCGGACGCTCAGGACCCAGTAACTATGGCTACACCTTC.

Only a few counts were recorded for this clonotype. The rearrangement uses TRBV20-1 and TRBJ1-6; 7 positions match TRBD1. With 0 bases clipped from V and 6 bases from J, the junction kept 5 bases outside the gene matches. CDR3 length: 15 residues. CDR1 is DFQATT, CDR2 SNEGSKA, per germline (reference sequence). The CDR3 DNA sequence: TGCAGTGCTAGAGAAGGGGGCAGGGTTAATTCACCCCTCCACTTT. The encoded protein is CSAREGGRVNSPLHF.

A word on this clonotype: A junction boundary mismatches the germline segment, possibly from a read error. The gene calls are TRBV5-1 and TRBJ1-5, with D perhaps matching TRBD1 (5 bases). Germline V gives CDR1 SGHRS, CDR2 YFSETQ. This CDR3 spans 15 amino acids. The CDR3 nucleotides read TGCACCAGCAGCGACGGGACGGAAAGCAATCAGCCCCAGCATTTT. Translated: CTSSDGTESNQPQHF.

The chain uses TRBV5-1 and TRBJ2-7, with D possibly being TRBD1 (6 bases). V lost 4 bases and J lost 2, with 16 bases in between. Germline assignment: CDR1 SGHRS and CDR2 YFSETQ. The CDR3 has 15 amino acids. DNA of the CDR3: TGCGCCAGCAGCACCGCCGTAGGGACAACCTACGAGCAGTACTTC. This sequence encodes CASSTAVGTTYEQYF.

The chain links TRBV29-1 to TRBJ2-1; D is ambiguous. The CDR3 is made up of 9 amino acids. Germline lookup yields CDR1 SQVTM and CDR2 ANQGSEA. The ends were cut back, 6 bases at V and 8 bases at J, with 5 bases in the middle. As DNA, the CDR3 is TGCAGCGTAGAATATGAGCAGTTCTTC. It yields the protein CSVEYEQFF.

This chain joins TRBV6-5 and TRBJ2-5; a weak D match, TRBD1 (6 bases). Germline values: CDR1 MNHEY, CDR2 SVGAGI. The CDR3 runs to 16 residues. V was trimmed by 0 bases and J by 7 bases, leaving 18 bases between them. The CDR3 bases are TGTGCCAGCAGTTACTCCGGGACACAAACAACGGGGACCCAGTACTTC. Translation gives CASSYSGTQTTGTQYF.